This TCR beta chain originates from a study of graft-versus-host responses after intestinal transplantation. Profiled with immunoSEQ multiplex PCR; TCRdb holds only in-frame clones, not every one. Seen here are about 120,000 clones, about 95% observed once, and the top ten hold 3% to 3.5%. Worth noting for this clone: Its antigen is as yet unknown.

Per germline, CDR1 SQVTM and CDR2 ANQGSEA. This CDR3 is built from 12 residues. V shed 0 bases and J shed 5 bases, with 7 bases lying between them. This material consisted of unstimulated CD8+ T cells sorted from spleen or lymph node cells, taken before intestinal transplant. The origin of this receptor is a human donor who received an intestinal transplant. V usage is TRBV29-1 and J usage is TRBJ2-5; D is undetermined. This chain's CDR3 is CSVEDLGETQYF. CDR3 nucleotides: TGCAGCGTTGAAGATCTGGGGGAGACCCAGTACTTC.